These 3 T cell receptor beta chains came from one sample sequenced in a study of cytomegalovirus exposure and HLA in healthy donors. Profiling relied on immunoSEQ multiplex PCR, and the TCRdb table lists in-frame clones only, not all of them. The sample consists of about 140,000 clones, around 88% of them appearing once. Specimen: PBMCs. These receptors came from a woman aged 18 to 35 in good health and CMV-seropositive.

This clone has just one count. This chain links TRBV28 with TRBJ2-1; tentatively, D is TRBD1 (5 bases). Germline assignment: CDR1 MDHEN and CDR2 SYDVKM. The CDR3 consists of 17 residues. V was cut by 4 bases and J by 0 bases, with 16 bases left in between. CDR3 DNA sequence: TGTGCCAGCAGTTCAATAGACAGAATTAGCTCCTACAATGAGCAGTTCTTC. Amino acid sequence: CASSSIDRISSYNEQFF.

The chain combines TRBV6-1 with TRBJ2-2, with D maybe TRBD1 (6 bases). V was trimmed by 10 bases and J by 1 base, leaving 10 bases between them. The CDR3 length is 13 residues. Germline lookup yields CDR1 MNHNS and CDR2 SASEGT. CDR3 region: CATNRVNTGELFF. The CDR3 DNA follows: TGTGCCACTAACAGGGTGAACACCGGGGAGCTGTTTTTT.

The chain employs TRBV29-1 and TRBJ1-3, with 8 bases fitting TRBD1. The germline CDR1 and CDR2 sequences are SQVTM and ANQGSEA. The CDR3 length is 16 residues. With V trimmed by 4 bases and J by 1 base, 9 bases remained unmatched. Here the CDR3 reads CSVVLGQAASGNTIYF. As DNA, the CDR3 is TGCAGCGTTGTATTGGGACAGGCCGCTTCTGGAAACACCATATATTTT.